The 9 T cell receptor beta chains below all came from one sample that was sequenced in a study of cytomegalovirus exposure and HLA in healthy donors. This PCR relied on a set of 60 Vbeta primers and 13 Jbeta primers. Clones were read by immunoSEQ multiplex PCR, and TCRdb kept only the in-frame ones, dropping some. Found here are some 110,000 clones, roughly 82% of them singletons; the top ten hold approximately 1.5%. Source material: PBMCs. The origin of the receptors is a man over 45 in good health and CMV-seronegative.

This chain joins TRBV2 and TRBJ2-2; TRBD2 aligns across 7 bases. The CDR3 has 16 residues. After removal of 8 bases from V and 4 bases from J, the junction contained 13 bases not matched to a gene. Germline lookup yields CDR1 SNHLY and CDR2 FYNNEI. CDR3 sequence reads: CASRTGGDGVTGELFF. DNA for the CDR3: TGTGCCAGCCGCACTGGGGGGGACGGGGTCACCGGGGAGCTGTTTTTT.

The chain recombines TRBV2 with TRBJ2-1, with 9 bases matching TRBD2. The CDR3 is made up of 13 amino acids. With 7 bases clipped from V and 4 bases from J, the junction kept 2 bases outside the gene matches. The germline V gene has CDR1 SNHLY and CDR2 FYNNEI. The CDR3 sequence is CASTAGGYNEQFF. CDR3 DNA: TGTGCCAGCACGGCGGGGGGGTACAATGAGCAGTTCTTC.

The chain carries TRBV5-8 and TRBJ1-2; D gene ambiguous. Germline V gene sequence: CDR1 SGHTS, CDR2 YDEGEE. The CDR3 loop spans 13 amino acids. V gave up 0 bases and J gave up 4 bases, with 7 bases separating them. The CDR3: CASSLELSYGYTF. The CDR3 DNA reads TGTGCCAGCAGCTTGGAGCTTTCCTATGGCTACACCTTC.

The gene calls are TRBV5-1 and TRBJ1-1; 9 bases are a match to TRBD1. CDR1 is SGHRS, CDR2 YFSETQ, per germline. V was pared by 4 bases and J by 1 base, with 8 bases of the junction left unmatched. The CDR3 totals 16 residues. The CDR3 protein is CASSDGTGSGNTEAFF. The CDR3 coding sequence is TGCGCCAGCAGCGATGGGACAGGGTCGGGGAACACTGAAGCTTTCTTT. The whole variable domain, remainder taken from reference TRBV5-1 and TRBJ1-1, is KAGVTQTPRYLIKTRGQQVTLSCSPISGHRSVSWYQQTPGQGLQFLFEYFSETQRNKGNFPGRFSGRQFSNSRSEMNVSTLELGDSALYLCASSDGTGSGNTEAFFGQGTRLTVV.

The gene calls are TRBV6-5 and TRBJ1-2, with 7 bases aligning to TRBD1. Germline trimming cut 5 bases from V and 4 bases from J; bases unmatched to any gene: 4. There are 13 residues in the CDR3. Germline CDR1 is MNHEY and CDR2 is SVGAGI. CDR3 residues: CASSKQGPYGYTF. CDR3 coding DNA: TGTGCCAGCAGTAAACAGGGGCCCTATGGCTACACCTTC.

The CDR3 sequence is CASRGGQGINSPLHF. CDR3 coding DNA: TGTGCCAGTAGGGGGGGACAGGGAATCAATTCACCCCTCCACTTT. The chain joins TRBV19 to TRBJ1-6, with TRBD1 identical over 9 bases. The CDR3 runs to 15 residues. Germline trimming cut 6 bases from V and 7 bases from J; bases unmatched to any gene: 7. Per the germline V gene, CDR1 is LNHDA and CDR2 is SQIVND (reference sequence).

This rearrangement joins TRBV25-1 to TRBJ1-3; no clear D. V was cut by 3 bases and J by 0 bases, with 9 bases left in between. CDR3 length equals 15 residues. The germline V gene encodes CDR1 MGHDK and CDR2 SYGVNS. DNA of the CDR3: TGTGCCAGCAGTGAGGCTGGCAACTCTGGAAACACCATATATTTT. Translating gives CASSEAGNSGNTIYF.

The V call is TRBV18, the J call TRBJ2-1, with D perhaps TRBD1 (6 bases). V lost 5 bases, J lost 2 bases, and 19 bases lay in between. Per germline, CDR1 KGHSH and CDR2 LQKENI. The CDR3 consists of 17 residues. The CDR3 region is CASSATTGRGTYNEQFF. CDR3 in DNA: TGTGCCAGCTCAGCGACGACAGGCAGGGGCACCTACAATGAGCAGTTCTTC.

This chain links TRBV19 with TRBJ1-3; maybe TRBD1 (6 bases). Trimming took 5 bases from V and 0 from J, leaving 11 bases between them. Germline V CDR1 and CDR2: LNHDA, SQIVND (reference sequence). This CDR3 has 15 amino acids. This CDR3 reads CASSVRQDSGNTIYF. The DNA for the CDR3 is TGTGCCAGTAGTGTGCGACAGGACTCTGGAAACACCATATATTTT.